Listed here is a single T cell receptor (beta chain). No cognate antigen has been identified for it. Base quality data are lacking; no much larger clone is found one base away. The donors were healthy, HIV-negative adults with no recently reported acute infections or vaccinations. All donors were Caucasian adults living in Nashville, Tennessee, USA. CD4+ T cells were enriched by magnetic negative selection, after which naive cells were positively selected on CD45RA and the negative fraction was taken as the memory subset. Blood was obtained by leukapheresis, after which PBMCs were separated by Ficoll-Histopaque density gradient centrifugation and cryopreserved in liquid nitrogen vapor phase. Purity and quantity of every magnetically sorted T cell population were checked by analytical flow cytometry. Genomic DNA was isolated from every sorted fraction and measured by UV absorbance on a Nanodrop 2000c.

The sample originates from a study of shared clonotypes between healthy human individuals (dated by TCRdb to 2019 to 2021). For context, the study as a whole: Three men and two women, aged 18 to 49 years, made up the cohort. For each donor, CD4 naive and CD4 memory were each run on three plates, CD8 naive on two plates, and CD8 memory on one plate. To estimate repertoire size and how much clonotypes are shared between individuals, the study performed deep sequencing of blood TCR repertoires from a handful of healthy adults. Libraries were prepared and TCR repertoires were sequenced by different laboratories using diverse techniques, in order to increase sequencing depth and limit assay-specific biases. Leukapheresis yielded between about 0.8 and 8.9 billion PBMCs per donor. Study-wide conclusions, independent of this receptor: Across several donors, 5% to 6% of naive CD4, approximately 4% of naive CD8, 2.3% of memory CD4, and about 0.4% of memory CD8 clonotypes were shared. Sampling was restricted to blood, and TCR repertoires in tissues likely differ from the TCR repertoires found in blood. Even with the large sequencing depth, rarefaction of the sorted-subset datasets indicated that sequencing was incomplete. Pairwise subsampling led to the expectation that sequencing depth would affect the degree of clonotype sharing among donors. Compared with non-shared clonotypes, clonotypes shared by all four sorted-subset donors had higher generation probabilities. Naive subsets generally had larger estimated clonotype richness than memory subsets. The genetic and exposure-history diversity represented was limited by the small number of donors.

CDR1 MNHNS and CDR2 SASEGT were looked up in the germline V gene. The CDR3 starts with the cysteine, ends with the phenylalanine, and has 12 residues. The retained sequence is limited to the CDR3, 36 bases, with the frame set at the first base. Compared with germline, V lacks 10 bases and J lacks 0 bases; bases without a gene match: 3. TCR CDR3 regions were amplified from genomic DNA by multiplex PCR using the deep immunoSEQ assay. Genomic DNA extracted from each cell subset was distributed evenly over all wells of several immunoSEQ 96-well plates, and each plate served as one replicate. For sorted subsets, each replicate PCR was loaded with about 0.2 ug genomic DNA, equivalent to about 33,000 T cell genomes. The purified libraries were quantified using a Qubit 3.0 fluorometer, sized with a Bioanalyzer 2100, and then quantified again using the KAPA Library Quantification kit. Each immunoSEQ 96-well plate was sequenced on its own single-read 150-cycle Illumina NextSeq 550 flow cell. In the original analysis: Because the immunoSEQ output held only junctional sequences and lacked quality scores, the filtering could not match the filtering applied to full-length reads. Sequences were annotated with PyIR, a Python wrapper for IgBLAST v1.9, and V/J genes and CDR3 were assigned using IMGT germline references. Reads with weak V/J assignments (E-value above 1e-6), missing CDR3, stop codons, out-of-frame junctions, or ambiguous translated residues were removed. V3J clonotypes were defined as sequences sharing an identical inferred V gene, J gene, and CDR3 amino acid sequence. Percentage overlap between repertoires was computed as shared unique clonotypes divided by the size of the smaller repertoire. Richness of each repertoire was evaluated using RTK rarefaction, the Chao1 estimator, and Recon v2.1 estimates of unobserved clonotypes. Generation probabilities for all TCRbeta clonotypes obtained by the gDNA method from a handful of donors were computed using OLGA. What TCRdb holds here is the immuneACCESS table cut down to in-frame rearrangements. Part of the clones is not present; checked against another copy, under half of the missing clones reflect an unresolved V gene, and the others are unexplained. That table supplies the V and J calls and clone size; D and trimming were determined from the DNA. This sample lists 2 million to 2.5 million clones; almost 96% were detected once. The ten largest clones add up to approximately 0.13% of the sample.

Here the chain combines TRBV6-1 and TRBJ2-7, with TRBD2 identical over 7 junction bases. Sequenced input: naive CD4+ T cells sorted from blood. The sample's cell subset or site, from its label and the paper: CD45RA+ positively selected. This sequence originates from a man between 18 and 29 years old in good health. The CDR3 corresponds to CATSGFSYEQYF. In nucleotide form, the sequence is TGTGCCACTAGCGGTTTCTCCTACGAGCAGTACTTC.